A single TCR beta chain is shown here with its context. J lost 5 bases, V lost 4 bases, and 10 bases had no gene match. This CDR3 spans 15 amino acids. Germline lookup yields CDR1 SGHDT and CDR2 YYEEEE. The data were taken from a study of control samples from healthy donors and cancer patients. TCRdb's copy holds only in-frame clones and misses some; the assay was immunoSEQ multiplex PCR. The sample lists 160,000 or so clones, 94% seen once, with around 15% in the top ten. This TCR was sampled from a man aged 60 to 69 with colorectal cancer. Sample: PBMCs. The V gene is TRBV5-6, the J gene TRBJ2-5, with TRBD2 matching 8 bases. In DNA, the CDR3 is TGTGCCAGCAGCCCGCCCCACGGGGGGGCGGAGACCCAGTACTTC. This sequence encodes CASSPPHGGAETQYF.